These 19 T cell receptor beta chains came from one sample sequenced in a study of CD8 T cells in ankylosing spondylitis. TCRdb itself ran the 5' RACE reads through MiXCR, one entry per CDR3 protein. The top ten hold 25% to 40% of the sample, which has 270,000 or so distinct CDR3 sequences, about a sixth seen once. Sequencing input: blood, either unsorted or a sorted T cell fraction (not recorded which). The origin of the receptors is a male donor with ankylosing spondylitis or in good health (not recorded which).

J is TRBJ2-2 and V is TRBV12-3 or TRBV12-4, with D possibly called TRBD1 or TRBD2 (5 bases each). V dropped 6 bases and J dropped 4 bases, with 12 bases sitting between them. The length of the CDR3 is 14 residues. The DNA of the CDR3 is TGTGCCAGCAGGGACGGGACCGTCACCGGGGAGCTGTTTTTT. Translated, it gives CASRDGTVTGELFF.

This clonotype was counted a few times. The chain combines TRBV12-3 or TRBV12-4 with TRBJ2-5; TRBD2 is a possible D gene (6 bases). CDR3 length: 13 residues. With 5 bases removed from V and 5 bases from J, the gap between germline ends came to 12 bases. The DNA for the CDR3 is TGTGCCAGCAGTCCATGGGACTCGGAGACCCAGTACTTC. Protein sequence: CASSPWDSETQYF.

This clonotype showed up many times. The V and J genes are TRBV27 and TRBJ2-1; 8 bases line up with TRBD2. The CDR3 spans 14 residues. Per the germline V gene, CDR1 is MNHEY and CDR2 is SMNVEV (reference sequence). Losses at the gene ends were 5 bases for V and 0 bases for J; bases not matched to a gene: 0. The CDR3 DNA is TGTGCCAGCAGTAGCGGGAGCTCCTACAATGAGCAGTTCTTC. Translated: CASSSGSSYNEQFF.

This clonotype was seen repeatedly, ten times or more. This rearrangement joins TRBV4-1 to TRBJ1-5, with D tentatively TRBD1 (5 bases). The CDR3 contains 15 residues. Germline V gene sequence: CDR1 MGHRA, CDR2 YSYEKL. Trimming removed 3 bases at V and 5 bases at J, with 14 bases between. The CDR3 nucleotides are TGCGCCAGCAGCCACATGGTAGGGGAGGATCAGCCCCAGCATTTT. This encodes CASSHMVGEDQPQHF.

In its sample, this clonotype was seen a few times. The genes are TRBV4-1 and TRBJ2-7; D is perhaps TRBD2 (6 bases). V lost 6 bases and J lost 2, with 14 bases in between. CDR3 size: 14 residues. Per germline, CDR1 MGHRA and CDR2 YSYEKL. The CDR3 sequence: CASRPDYTTYEQYF. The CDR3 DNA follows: TGCGCCAGCAGGCCGGACTACACAACCTACGAGCAGTACTTC.

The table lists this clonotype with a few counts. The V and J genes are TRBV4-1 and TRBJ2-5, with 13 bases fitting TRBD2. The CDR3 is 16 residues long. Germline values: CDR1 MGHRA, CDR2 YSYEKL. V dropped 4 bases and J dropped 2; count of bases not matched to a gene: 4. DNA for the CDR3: TGCGCCAGCAGCCGCGGACTAGCGGGAGAGCAAGAGACCCAGTACTTC. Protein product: CASSRGLAGEQETQYF.

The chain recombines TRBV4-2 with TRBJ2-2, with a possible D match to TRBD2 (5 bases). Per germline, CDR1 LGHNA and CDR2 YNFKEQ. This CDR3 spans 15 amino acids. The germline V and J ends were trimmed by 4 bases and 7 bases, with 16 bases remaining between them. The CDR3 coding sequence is TGTGCCAGCAGCCTCCTGGGAGTAGAGGTCGGGGAGCTGTTTTTT. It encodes CASSLLGVEVGELFF.

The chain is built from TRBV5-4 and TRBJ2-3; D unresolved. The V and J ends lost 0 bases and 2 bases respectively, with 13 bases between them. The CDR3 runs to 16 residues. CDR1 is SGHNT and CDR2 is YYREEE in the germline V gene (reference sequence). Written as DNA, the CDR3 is TGTGCCAGCAGCTTGGCAATAGCCTCCAACACAGATACGCAGTATTTT. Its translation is CASSLAIASNTDTQYF.

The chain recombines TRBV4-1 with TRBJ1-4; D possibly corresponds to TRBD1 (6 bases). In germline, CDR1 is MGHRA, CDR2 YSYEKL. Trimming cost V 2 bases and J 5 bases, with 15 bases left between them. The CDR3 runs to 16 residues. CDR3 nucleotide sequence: TGCGCCAGCAGCCAACAAACTCAGGGGCGCAATGAAAAACTGTTTTTT. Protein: CASSQQTQGRNEKLFF.

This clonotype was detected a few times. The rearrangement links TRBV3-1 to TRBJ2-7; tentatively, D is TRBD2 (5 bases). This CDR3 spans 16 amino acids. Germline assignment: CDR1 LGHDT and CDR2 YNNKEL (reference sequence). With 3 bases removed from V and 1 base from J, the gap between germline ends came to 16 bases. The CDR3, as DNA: TGTGCCAGCAGCCATCAATTAAACTCGGGGTCCTACGAGCAGTACTTC. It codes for CASSHQLNSGSYEQYF.

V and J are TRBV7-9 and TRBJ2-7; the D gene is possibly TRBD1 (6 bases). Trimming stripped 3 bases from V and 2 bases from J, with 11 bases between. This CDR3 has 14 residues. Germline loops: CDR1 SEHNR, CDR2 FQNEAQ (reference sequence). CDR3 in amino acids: CASSLSTGAYEQYF. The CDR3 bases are TGTGCCAGCAGCTTGTCGACAGGAGCCTACGAGCAGTACTTC. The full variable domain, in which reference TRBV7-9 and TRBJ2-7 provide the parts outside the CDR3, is DTGVSQNPRHKITKRGQNVTFRCDPISEHNRLYWYRQTLGQGPEFLTYFQNEAQLEKSRLLSDRFSAERPKGSFSTLEIQRTEQGDSAMYLCASSLSTGAYEQYFGPGTRLTVT.

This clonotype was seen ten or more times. The CDR3 protein is CASSLVGRLGSYEQYF. CDR3 sequence (DNA): TGTGCCAGCAGTTTAGTGGGTCGACTGGGGTCCTACGAGCAGTACTTC. The chain joins TRBV12-3 or TRBV12-4 to TRBJ2-7; no firm D call. Trimming removed 1 base at V and 1 base at J, with 14 bases between. This CDR3 spans 16 amino acids.

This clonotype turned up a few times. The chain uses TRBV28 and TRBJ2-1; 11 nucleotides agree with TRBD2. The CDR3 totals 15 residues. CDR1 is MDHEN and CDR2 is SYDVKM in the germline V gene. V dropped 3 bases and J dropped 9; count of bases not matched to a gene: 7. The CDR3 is CASSLRLAGSSEQFF. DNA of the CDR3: TGTGCCAGCAGTTTGAGACTAGCGGGATCAAGTGAGCAGTTCTTC. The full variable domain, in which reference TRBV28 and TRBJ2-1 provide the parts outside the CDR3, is DVKVTQSSRYLVKRTGEKVFLECVQDMDHENMFWYRQDPGLGLRLIYFSYDVKMKEKGDIPEGYSVSREKKERFSLILESASTNQTSMYLCASSLRLAGSSEQFFGPGTRLTVL.

The CDR3 here is CATSATRGRTNTGELFF. CDR3 DNA sequence: TGTGCCACCAGCGCGACCAGGGGGAGAACGAACACCGGGGAGCTGTTTTTT. This chain joins TRBV15 and TRBJ2-2; 7 bases agree with TRBD1. This CDR3 region has 17 residues. Trimming cost V 5 bases and J 0 bases; bases outside gene matches: 9. From germline, CDR1 is LNHNV and CDR2 YYDKDF (reference sequence).

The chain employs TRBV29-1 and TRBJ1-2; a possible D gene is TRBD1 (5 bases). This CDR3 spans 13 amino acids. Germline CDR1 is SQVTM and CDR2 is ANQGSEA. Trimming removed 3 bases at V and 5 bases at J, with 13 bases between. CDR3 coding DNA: TGCAGCGTTGAGGTTGGCAGGGCGTATGGCTACACCTTC. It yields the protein CSVEVGRAYGYTF.

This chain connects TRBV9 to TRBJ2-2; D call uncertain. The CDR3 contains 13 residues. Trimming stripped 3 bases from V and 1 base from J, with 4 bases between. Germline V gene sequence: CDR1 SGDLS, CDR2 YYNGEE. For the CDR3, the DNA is TGTGCCAGCAGCGGGTGGAACACCGGGGAGCTGTTTTTT. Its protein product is CASSGWNTGELFF.

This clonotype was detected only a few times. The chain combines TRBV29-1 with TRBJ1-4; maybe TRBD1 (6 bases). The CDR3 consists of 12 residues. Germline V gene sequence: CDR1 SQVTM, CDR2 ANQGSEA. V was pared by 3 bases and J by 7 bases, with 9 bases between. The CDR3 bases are TGCAGCGTTGAGGGACAAGGTGAAAAACTGTTTTTT. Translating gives CSVEGQGEKLFF.

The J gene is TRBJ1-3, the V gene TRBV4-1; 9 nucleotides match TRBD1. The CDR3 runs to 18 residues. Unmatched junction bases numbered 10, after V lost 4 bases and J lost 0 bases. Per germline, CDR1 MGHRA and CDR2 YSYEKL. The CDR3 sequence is CASSPRITGGLSGNTIYF. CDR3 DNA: TGCGCCAGCAGCCCAAGAATAACAGGGGGCCTCTCTGGAAACACCATATATTTT.

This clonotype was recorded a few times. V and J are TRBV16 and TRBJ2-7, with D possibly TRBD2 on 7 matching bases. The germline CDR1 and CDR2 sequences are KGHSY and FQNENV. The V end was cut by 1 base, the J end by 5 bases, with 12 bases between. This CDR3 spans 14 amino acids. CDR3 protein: CASSQLWGGDEQYF. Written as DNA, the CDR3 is TGTGCCAGCAGCCAATTATGGGGGGGCGACGAGCAGTACTTC.